The 19 T cell receptor beta chains in this list originate from one sample, sequenced in a study of cytotoxic CD8 clonotypes in ibrutinib-treated CLL (dated by TCRdb to 2020 to 2022). The sample's time point label, in plain terms: progressive disease on ibrutinib. Preparation of the library involved the immunoSEQ multiplex PCR assay. Sourced from immuneACCESS, this table was stored by TCRdb with only in-frame sequences that have V and J called. A share of the clones is absent; for the studies checked, an unresolved V gene accounts for under half, and the remainder has no known explanation. The sample profile shows 250,000 to 350,000 clones; less than 85% of them were found once. The top ten constitute about 5.7% of the sample. This sample comprised PBMCs, obtained at disease progression, from a patient treated with ibrutinib. These receptors originate from a human donor with chronic lymphocytic leukemia.

The chain links TRBV27 to TRBJ2-2; D gene uncertain. V was pared by 5 bases and J by 0 bases, with 10 bases between. This CDR3 is built from 15 residues. Germline loops: CDR1 MNHEY, CDR2 SMNVEV (reference sequence). DNA of the CDR3: TGTGCCAGCAGTCCCCACAAAACGAACACCGGGGAGCTGTTTTTT. This sequence encodes CASSPHKTNTGELFF.

This clone was recorded a few times. J is TRBJ2-2 and V is TRBV10-3; D not resolved. Trimming left V 6 bases short and J 1 base short, with 3 bases between. CDR3 length: 12 residues. Per germline, CDR1 ENHRY and CDR2 SYGVKD. The CDR3 region has the DNA TGTGCCATCAGGGTGAACACCGGGGAGCTGTTTTTT. Protein: CAIRVNTGELFF.

The V gene is TRBV18, the J gene TRBJ1-6, with a weak D call TRBD1 (5 bases). The germline CDR1 and CDR2 sequences are KGHSH and LQKENI. V lost 2 bases and J lost 5, with 13 bases in between. The CDR3 is made up of 16 amino acids. The DNA for the CDR3 is TGTGCCAGCTCACCAAGGGCAGGGACCAATAATTCACCCCTCCACTTT. Translating gives CASSPRAGTNNSPLHF.

This chain links TRBV7-2 with TRBJ2-5, with a tentative D call TRBD1 (5 bases). Looked up from germline, CDR1 is SGHTA and CDR2 is FQGNSA. V was cut by 1 base and J by 5 bases, with 11 bases left in between. This CDR3 is 14 amino acids long. CDR3 protein: CASSLGLGRETQYF. The CDR3 DNA sequence: TGTGCCAGCAGCTTAGGTCTGGGGCGGGAGACCCAGTACTTC.

CDR3 sequence (DNA): TGTGCCAGCAGTTCCCGACGGGCCTGGATAGACTATGGCTACACCTTC. Its protein is CASSSRRAWIDYGYTF. This chain uses TRBV28 with TRBJ1-2, with D uncertain. CDR1 and CDR2 (germline): MDHEN, SYDVKM. The CDR3 is 16 residues long. V gave up 4 bases and J gave up 3 bases, with 18 bases separating them.

The chain carries TRBV7-3 and TRBJ1-6; the D gene is possibly TRBD1 (5 bases). The length of the CDR3 is 14 residues. The V gene lost 4 bases and the J gene lost 7 bases, with 11 bases spanning the gap. Germline-derived CDR1 and CDR2 are SGHTA and FQGTGA. Written as DNA, the CDR3 is TGTGCCAGCAGCTCACAGGCGGGGAATTCACCCCTCCACTTT. Residues: CASSSQAGNSPLHF.

The CDR3 protein is CASSLAGGRGETQYF. CDR3 nucleotide sequence: TGCGCCAGCAGCTTGGCGGGCGGGAGAGGGGAGACCCAGTACTTC. The chain is built from TRBV5-1 and TRBJ2-5; 7 nucleotides line up with TRBD2. Germline values: CDR1 SGHRS, CDR2 YFSETQ. Trimming took 0 bases from V and 5 from J; bases not matched to a gene: 7. The CDR3 sequence is 15 residues long.

CDR3 DNA: TGTGCCAGCAGTGACCAGACTAGCGGGAGGACAGATACGCAGTATTTT. It encodes CASSDQTSGRTDTQYF. V and J are TRBV25-1 and TRBJ2-3; 13 nucleotides line up with TRBD2. Per the germline V gene, CDR1 is MGHDK and CDR2 is SYGVNS. J was trimmed by 3 bases and V by 3 bases; bases with no gene match: 3. The CDR3 covers 16 residues.

V usage is TRBV15 and J usage is TRBJ1-5; D uncertain. The CDR3 has 15 amino acids. Between the trimmed V and J ends, which lost 1 base and 0 bases, there was a span of 7 bases. Per the germline V gene, CDR1 is LNHNV and CDR2 is YYDKDF (reference sequence). The CDR3 bases are TGTGCCACCAGCAGAGGGCTGAATAGCAATCAGCCCCAGCATTTT. It encodes CATSRGLNSNQPQHF.

The V call is TRBV7-2, the J call TRBJ2-7, with D hard to call. Per germline, CDR1 SGHTA and CDR2 FQGNSA. The V end lost 4 bases, the J end lost 1 base, and 11 bases lay between the germline ends. The CDR3 has 14 amino acids. The CDR3 DNA reads TGTGCCAGCAGCTCATGGGCGGCATCCTACGAGCAGTACTTC. It specifies CASSSWAASYEQYF.

The V and J genes are TRBV23-1 and TRBJ2-3, with D possibly matching TRBD2 (5 bases). TRBV23-1 is assigned to the ORF class and has an uncertain function. There are 12 residues in the CDR3. Trimming removed 6 bases at V and 5 bases at J, with 9 bases between. CDR3 in amino acids: CASSQEEDTQYF. The CDR3 DNA reads TGCGCCAGCAGCCAGGAGGAAGATACGCAGTATTTT.

V usage is TRBV7-2 and J usage is TRBJ2-2, with D maybe TRBD2 (5 bases). V dropped 1 base and J dropped 0 bases, with 18 bases sitting between them. CDR3 length: 19 residues. Germline CDR1 reads SGHTA; CDR2 reads FQGNSA. The CDR3 is CASSLVALGRYANTGELFF. In DNA, the CDR3 is TGTGCCAGCAGCTTAGTGGCGTTGGGGAGATACGCGAACACCGGGGAGCTGTTTTTT.

The genes are TRBV6-1 and TRBJ2-7, with D unclear. Germline lookup yields CDR1 MNHNS and CDR2 SASEGT. V dropped 0 bases and J dropped 5 bases, with 14 bases sitting between them. CDR3 size: 15 residues. The CDR3 is CASSEAFLLAHEQYF. CDR3 nucleotides: TGTGCCAGCAGTGAAGCGTTCCTCCTGGCCCACGAGCAGTACTTC.

This rearrangement joins TRBV27 to TRBJ2-5; 7 nucleotides agree with TRBD1. CDR1 and CDR2 (germline): MNHEY, SMNVEV (reference sequence). CDR3 length equals 14 residues. Trimming removed 2 bases from V and 4 bases from J; junction bases left unmatched: 4. The CDR3 spells CASSLRGQPETQYF. The CDR3 DNA reads TGTGCCAGCAGTTTACGGGGACAGCCAGAGACCCAGTACTTC.

V and J are TRBV7-2 and TRBJ1-2; D ambiguous. CDR3 length: 12 amino acids. V lost 3 bases to trimming and J lost 8 bases, with 10 bases between them. Germline loops: CDR1 SGHTA, CDR2 FQGNSA. The CDR3 sequence: CASSFIAGGYTF. As DNA, the CDR3 is TGTGCCAGCAGCTTTATTGCGGGGGGCTACACCTTC.

This sequence joins TRBV6-1 and TRBJ1-2, with unresolved D. Germline CDR1 is MNHNS and CDR2 is SASEGT. Trimming removed 10 bases at V and 4 bases at J, with 13 bases between. CDR3 size: 12 residues. The CDR3 nucleotides read TGTGCCACCGGAGGGTTCGGCTATGGCTACACCTTC. It translates to CATGGFGYGYTF.

This chain connects TRBV6-4 to TRBJ2-5; a possible D gene is TRBD1 (6 bases). This CDR3 spans 14 amino acids. V was cut by 2 bases and J by 7 bases, with 14 bases left in between. The germline V gene has CDR1 MRHNA and CDR2 SNTAGT. In DNA, the CDR3 is TGTGCCAGCAGTGACGACAGGACCCGAGGGACCCAGTACTTC. This sequence encodes CASSDDRTRGTQYF.

The gene calls are TRBV7-9 and TRBJ2-6, with a tentative D call TRBD1 (5 bases). This CDR3 has 16 amino acids. V dropped 2 bases and J dropped 0 bases, with 8 bases sitting between them. Germline V gene lookup returns CDR1 SEHNR and CDR2 FQNEAQ (reference sequence). The CDR3 loop reads CASSLRGFSGANVLTF. The DNA of the CDR3 is TGTGCCAGCAGCTTAAGGGGTTTCTCTGGGGCCAACGTCCTGACTTTC.

This chain connects TRBV5-1 to TRBJ1-1; the match to TRBD1 covers 10 bases. The germline V gene encodes CDR1 SGHRS and CDR2 YFSETQ. The CDR3 has 18 amino acids. V trimming: 6 bases; J trimming: 1 base; junction bases outside the gene matches: 15. CDR3 sequence reads: CASTARTGTGATNTEAFF. The CDR3 nucleotides read TGCGCCAGCACCGCTCGAACCGGGACAGGGGCCACGAACACTGAAGCTTTCTTT.